These 8 T cell receptor beta chains were sequenced from one sample in a study of CD8+CD57+ T cells in acquired aplastic anemia (dated by TCRdb to 2016 to 2019). The instrument was an Illumina HiSeq 2000. TCR beta VDJ combination and CDR3 sequence profiling used genomic DNA as the template. Using fastp at Q25 and MiXCR, TCRdb reprocessed the public reads and kept productive beta chains. Each record represents a unique CDR3 protein, reported with the most common genes and DNA among its rows. The sample includes roughly 160,000 distinct CDR3 sequences, with 55% to 75% observed a single time. 35% to 50% of the sample is held by the ten biggest clonotypes. The material sequenced was sorted CD4+, CD8+, or CD8+CD57+ T cells (not recorded which) from PBMCs. These receptors came from a human donor in good health.

V usage is TRBV20-1 and J usage is TRBJ2-2, with 11 bases lining up with TRBD2. After removal of 4 bases from V and 1 base from J, the junction contained 2 bases not matched to a gene. CDR1 is DFQATT and CDR2 is SNEGSKA in the germline V gene (reference sequence). The CDR3 is 15 amino acids. The CDR3 DNA reads as TGCAGTGCTAAGACTAGCGGGGTGAACACCGGGGAGCTGTTTTTT. This codes for CSAKTSGVNTGELFF.

The rearrangement uses TRBV9 and TRBJ1-2; D gene unclear. Looked up from germline, CDR1 is SGDLS and CDR2 is YYNGEE. The CDR3 sequence is 13 residues long. Trimming removed 3 bases at V and 2 bases at J, with 8 bases between. CDR3 in amino acids: CASSGTRNYGYTF. The CDR3 DNA is TGTGCCAGCAGCGGAACACGGAACTATGGCTACACCTTC.

The rearrangement uses TRBV10-3 and TRBJ2-2; no reliable D call. The CDR3 sequence is 14 residues long. The germline gives CDR1 ENHRY, CDR2 SYGVKD. The ends were cut back, 10 bases at V and 4 bases at J, with 16 bases in the middle. The CDR3 is CASVAVVGTGELFF. In DNA form, the CDR3 reads TGTGCCAGCGTTGCCGTTGTGGGCACCGGGGAGCTGTTTTTT.

This chain uses TRBV7-8 with TRBJ2-7; no clear D gene. V lost 4 bases and J lost 6, with 13 bases in between. This CDR3 is built from 13 residues. From germline, CDR1 is SGHVS and CDR2 FQNEAQ. The CDR3 region is CASSSELFLEQYF. The CDR3 nucleotides are TGTGCCAGCAGCTCCGAACTGTTCCTCGAGCAGTACTTC.

This clonotype was found once. The genes are TRBV19 and TRBJ1-1, with D perhaps matching TRBD1 (5 bases). V dropped 5 bases and J dropped 0 bases, with 13 bases sitting between them. The CDR3 sequence is 15 residues long. Germline V lookup: CDR1 LNHDA, CDR2 SQIVND (reference sequence). Here the CDR3 DNA reads TGTGCCAGTAGTCCGGGACGGCCGATGAACACTGAAGCTTTCTTT. Its translation: CASSPGRPMNTEAFF.

The CDR3 DNA is TGTGCCAGCAGTGAACCGTCCTCCTACGAGCAGTACTTC. It encodes CASSEPSSYEQYF. The chain couples TRBV2 to TRBJ2-7, with D unresolved. Germline lookup yields CDR1 SNHLY and CDR2 FYNNEI. V dropped 2 bases and J dropped 0 bases, with 5 bases sitting between them. The CDR3 runs to 13 residues.

This chain's CDR3 is CSARGQVDYGYTF. CDR3 bases: TGCAGTGCTAGGGGACAGGTGGACTATGGCTACACCTTC. The rearrangement links TRBV20-1 to TRBJ1-2; 8 positions match TRBD1. This CDR3 contains 13 residues. The junction had 3 bases not matched to a gene; V was cut back by 3 bases and J by 3 bases. The germline V gene encodes CDR1 DFQATT and CDR2 SNEGSKA (reference sequence).

This clonotype was recorded a few times. V gene TRBV30 combines with J gene TRBJ2-7; 8 positions match TRBD1. The CDR3 sequence is 16 residues long. The V and J ends lost 5 bases and 4 bases, in that order; junction bases with no gene match: 16. The germline gives CDR1 GTSNPN, CDR2 SVGIG (reference sequence). This CDR3 reads CAWQQGALNMVYEQYF. The CDR3 region has the DNA TGTGCCTGGCAGCAGGGGGCCTTAAATATGGTATACGAGCAGTACTTC.